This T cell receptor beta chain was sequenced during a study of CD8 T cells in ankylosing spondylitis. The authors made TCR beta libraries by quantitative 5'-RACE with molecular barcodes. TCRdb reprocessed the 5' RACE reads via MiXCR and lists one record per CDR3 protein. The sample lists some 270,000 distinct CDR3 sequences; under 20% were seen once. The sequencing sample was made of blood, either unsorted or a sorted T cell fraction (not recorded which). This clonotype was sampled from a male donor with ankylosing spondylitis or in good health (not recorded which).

In DNA form, the CDR3 reads TGTGCCAGCAGCGCTAGCGGGGGCCTGACCTACGAGCAGTACTTC. This codes for CASSASGGLTYEQYF. This chain links TRBV7-6 with TRBJ2-7; 10 nucleotides agree with TRBD2. The germline V gene encodes CDR1 SGHVS and CDR2 FNYEAQ. After removal of 5 bases from V and 2 bases from J, the junction contained 6 bases not matched to a gene. The CDR3 totals 15 residues.